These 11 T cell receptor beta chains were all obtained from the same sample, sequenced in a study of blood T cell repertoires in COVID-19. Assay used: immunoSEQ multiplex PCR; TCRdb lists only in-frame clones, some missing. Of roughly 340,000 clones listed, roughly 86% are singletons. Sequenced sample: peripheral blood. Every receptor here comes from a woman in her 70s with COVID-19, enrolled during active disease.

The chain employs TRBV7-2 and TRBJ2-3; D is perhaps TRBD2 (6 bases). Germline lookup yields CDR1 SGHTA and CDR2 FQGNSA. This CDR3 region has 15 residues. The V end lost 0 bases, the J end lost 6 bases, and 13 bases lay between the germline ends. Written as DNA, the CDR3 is TGTGCCAGCAGCTTAGCGGGTAGCGGTGGTGATACGCAGTATTTT. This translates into CASSLAGSGGDTQYF.

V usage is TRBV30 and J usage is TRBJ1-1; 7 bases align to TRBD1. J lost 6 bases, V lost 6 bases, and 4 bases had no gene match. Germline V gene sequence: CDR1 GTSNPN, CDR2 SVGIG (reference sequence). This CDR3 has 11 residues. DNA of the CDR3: TGTGCCTGCTGTGGGACAGCTGAAGCTTTCTTT. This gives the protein CACCGTAEAFF.

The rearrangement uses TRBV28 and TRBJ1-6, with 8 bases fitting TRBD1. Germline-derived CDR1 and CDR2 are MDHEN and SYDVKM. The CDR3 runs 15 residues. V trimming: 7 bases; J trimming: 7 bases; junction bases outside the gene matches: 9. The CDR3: CASTLPGQVNSPLHF. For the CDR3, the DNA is TGTGCCAGCACCCTCCCGGGACAGGTGAATTCACCCCTCCACTTT.

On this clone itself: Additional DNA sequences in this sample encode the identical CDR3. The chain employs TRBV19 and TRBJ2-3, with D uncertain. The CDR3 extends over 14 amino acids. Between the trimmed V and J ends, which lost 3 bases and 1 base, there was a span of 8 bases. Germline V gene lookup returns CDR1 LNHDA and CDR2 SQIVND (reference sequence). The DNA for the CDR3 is TGTGCCAGTAGTATCGGTCAGGGCACAGATACGCAGTATTTT. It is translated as CASSIGQGTDTQYF.

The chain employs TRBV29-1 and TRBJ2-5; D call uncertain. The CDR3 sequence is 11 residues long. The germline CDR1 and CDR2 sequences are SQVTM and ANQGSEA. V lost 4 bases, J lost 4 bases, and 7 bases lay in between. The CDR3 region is CSVVIRETQYF. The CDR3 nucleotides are TGCAGCGTTGTAATCCGAGAGACCCAGTACTTC.

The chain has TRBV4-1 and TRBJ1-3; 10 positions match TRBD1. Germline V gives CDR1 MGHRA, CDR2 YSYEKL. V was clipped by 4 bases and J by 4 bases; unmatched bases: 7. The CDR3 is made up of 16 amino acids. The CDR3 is CASSRSDRGLGNTIYF. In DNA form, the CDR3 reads TGCGCCAGCAGCCGATCCGACAGGGGGCTAGGAAACACCATATATTTT.

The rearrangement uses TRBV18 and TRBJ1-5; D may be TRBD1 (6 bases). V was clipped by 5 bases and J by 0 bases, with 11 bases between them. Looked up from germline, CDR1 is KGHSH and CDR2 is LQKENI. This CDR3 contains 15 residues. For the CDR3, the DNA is TGTGCCAGCTCAACCCGGGACATTAGCAATCAGCCCCAGCATTTT. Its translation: CASSTRDISNQPQHF.

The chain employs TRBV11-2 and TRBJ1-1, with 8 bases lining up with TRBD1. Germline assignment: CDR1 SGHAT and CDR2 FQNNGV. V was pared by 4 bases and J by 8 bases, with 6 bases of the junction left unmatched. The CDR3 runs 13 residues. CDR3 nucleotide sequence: TGTGCCAGCAGCTGGACAGGGTATCGGGAAGCTTTCTTT. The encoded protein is CASSWTGYREAFF.

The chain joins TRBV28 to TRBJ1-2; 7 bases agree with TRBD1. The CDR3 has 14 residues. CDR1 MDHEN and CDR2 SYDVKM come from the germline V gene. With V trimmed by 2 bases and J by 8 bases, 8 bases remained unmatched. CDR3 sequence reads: CASSLRKGGRGYTF. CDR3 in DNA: TGTGCCAGCAGTTTAAGGAAAGGGGGCAGAGGCTACACCTTC.

The CDR3 bases are TGTGCCAGCTCACCAGATGGACAAAACAATGAGCAGTTCTTC. Encoded protein: CASSPDGQNNEQFF. This chain joins TRBV18 and TRBJ2-1; tentative D call: TRBD1 (5 bases). Trimming left V 2 bases short and J 5 bases short, with 10 bases between. Per the germline V gene, CDR1 is KGHSH and CDR2 is LQKENI. The CDR3 extends over 14 amino acids.

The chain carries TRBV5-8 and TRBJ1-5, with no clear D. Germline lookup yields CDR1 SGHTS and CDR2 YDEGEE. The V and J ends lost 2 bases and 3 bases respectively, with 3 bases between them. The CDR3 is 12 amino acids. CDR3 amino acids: CASSFSNQPQHF. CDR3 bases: TGTGCCAGCAGCTTCTCCAATCAGCCCCAGCATTTT.